Presented here are 3 T cell receptor beta chains from one specimen sequenced in a study of blood T cell repertoires in COVID-19. TCRdb's table, derived via immunoSEQ multiplex PCR, lists solely in-frame clones and lacks some. This repertoire shows under 300,000 clones, 89% found once; its top ten account for 1.7%. Sequenced input: PBMCs or T cells enriched from blood (not recorded which). The source of these receptors is a woman aged 40 to 50 who had recovered from COVID-19.

The chain joins TRBV27 to TRBJ1-4; D is possibly TRBD1 (6 bases). Trimming removed 5 bases at V and 5 bases at J, with 21 bases between. The CDR3 loop spans 17 amino acids. Germline loops: CDR1 MNHEY, CDR2 SMNVEV (reference sequence). In DNA form, the CDR3 reads TGTGCCAGCAGTCCGACCCACAGGGCGCGGGGGAATGAAAAACTGTTTTTT. Amino acids: CASSPTHRARGNEKLFF.

The chain links TRBV10-2 to TRBJ1-3; TRBD1 agrees at 10 bases. There are 17 residues in the CDR3. Per the germline V gene, CDR1 is WSHSY and CDR2 is SAAADI. Trimming cost V 11 bases and J 0 bases; bases outside gene matches: 13. The CDR3 bases are TGCGCCTCCCACCGGGACAGGGGCCGTAGCTCTGGAAACACCATATATTTT. Protein product: CASHRDRGRSSGNTIYF.

V and J are TRBV18 and TRBJ2-1; weak D call: TRBD1 (5 bases). Germline CDR1 reads KGHSH; CDR2 reads LQKENI. Between the trimmed V and J ends, which lost 4 bases and 4 bases, there was a span of 23 bases. The length of the CDR3 is 18 residues. The CDR3 is CASSRSTPQGNSYNEQFF. The DNA for the CDR3 is TGTGCCAGCTCACGGTCCACCCCCCAGGGTAATAGTTACAATGAGCAGTTCTTC.